This TCR beta chain was captured in a study of CD4 T cells in relation to SARS-CoV-2 and coronaviruses. Study-level information: Convalescent donors were aged roughly 20 to 75, with median around 40 years. The study, taken as a whole, reports: Each donor contributed either pre-pandemic or post-infection samples, not both. Crossreactivity was assessed only for spike protein, not other viral proteins. About 65% of donors had memory CD4+ clonotypes crossrecognizing SARS-CoV-2 and common cold coronavirus spike.

Some clones are missing from TCRdb's copy, which holds only in-frame ones; the method was immunoSEQ multiplex PCR. This table holds tens of thousands of clones, 88% found once. This clone showed up just a few times. What it binds is unknown. Between the trimmed V and J ends, which lost 3 bases and 1 base, there was a span of 10 bases. The germline V gene encodes CDR1 SGHRS and CDR2 YFSETQ. This CDR3 is 14 amino acids long. The sample comprised memory CD4+ T cells from PBMCs. The chain employs TRBV5-1 and TRBJ1-1; D remains ambiguous. The origin of this receptor is an adult with COVID-19. This chain's CDR3 is CASSSLVTNTEAFF. As DNA, the CDR3 is TGCGCCAGCAGCTCATTGGTTACGAACACTGAAGCTTTCTTT.